This T cell receptor beta chain derives from a study of somatic mutations in cytotoxic T cells in rheumatoid arthritis. Findings and caveats of the study: Measurement of CD8+ T-cell clonality revealed no significant difference between rheumatoid arthritis patients and age-matched healthy controls.

The V gene end was trimmed by 7 bases and the J gene end by 0 bases; junction bases not matched to a gene: 9. The CDR3 runs 16 residues. CDR1 and CDR2 from the germline V gene are SNHLY and FYNNEI. Sequencing was performed with immunoSEQ multiplex PCR; in TCRdb, only in-frame clones are kept and a portion is missing. This sample has about 7,000 clones, with 60% to 85% found just once. On this clone itself: As yet, its antigen is unknown.

This clonotype was sampled from an adult with rheumatoid arthritis. The chain uses TRBV2 and TRBJ2-4; 7 nucleotides line up with TRBD1. Sequencing was done on a sample of CD8+ T cells sorted from blood. CDR3 protein: CASNLQGSLAKNIQYF. CDR3 in DNA: TGTGCCAGCAATCTACAGGGGTCTCTAGCCAAAAACATTCAGTACTTC.